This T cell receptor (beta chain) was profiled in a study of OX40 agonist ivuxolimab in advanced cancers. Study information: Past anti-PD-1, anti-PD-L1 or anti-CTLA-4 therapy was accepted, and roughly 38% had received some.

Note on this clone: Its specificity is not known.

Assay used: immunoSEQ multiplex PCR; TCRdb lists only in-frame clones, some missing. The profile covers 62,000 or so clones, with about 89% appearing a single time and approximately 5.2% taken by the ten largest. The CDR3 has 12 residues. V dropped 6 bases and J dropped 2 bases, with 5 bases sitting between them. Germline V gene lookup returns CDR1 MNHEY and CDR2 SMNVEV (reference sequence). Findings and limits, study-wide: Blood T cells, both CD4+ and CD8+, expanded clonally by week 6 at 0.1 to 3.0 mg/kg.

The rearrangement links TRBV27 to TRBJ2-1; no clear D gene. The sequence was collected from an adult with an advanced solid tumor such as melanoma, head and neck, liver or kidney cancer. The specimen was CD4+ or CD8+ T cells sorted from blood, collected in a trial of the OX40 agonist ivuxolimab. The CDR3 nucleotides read TGTGCCAGCAGCCCGACCTACAATGAGCAGTTCTTC. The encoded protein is CASSPTYNEQFF.